The clone carrying this T cell receptor (beta chain) was detected ten times or more. Its antigen is not known. The source material, RNA transcripts, was used to amplify TCR beta CDR3 regions. First-round RT-PCR of the TCR CDR3 relied on the HTBI primer set. MiXCR was run by TCRdb on the multiplex PCR reads, yielding one entry per CDR3 protein. The sample records a few hundred thousand distinct CDR3 sequences, around 13% being singletons. Germline V gene lookup returns CDR1 SEHNR and CDR2 FQNEAQ (reference sequence). V lost 3 bases to trimming and J lost 2 bases; unmatched junction nucleotides: 9. The CDR3 sequence is 16 residues long. Uncontrolled infection, other autoimmune disease, pregnancy and lactation each barred patients from inclusion. This sample is part of a study of T cells in Graves' hyperthyroidism and ophthalmopathy. Overall study results and limits: Blood also carried most thyroid clonotypes expanded above 0.001. Using 13 V-J features, a model discriminated ophthalmopathy from stable hyperthyroidism. Progression to ophthalmopathy was predicted a median of 6.5 months early.

The sample taken for sequencing was blood. The rearrangement uses TRBV7-9 and TRBJ2-5, with 7 nucleotides matching TRBD1. The sequence derives from a woman aged 30 to 39 with Graves' ophthalmopathy. CDR3 amino acids: CASSLPGPGQQETQYF. CDR3 bases: TGTGCCAGCAGCTTGCCGGGACCGGGACAGCAAGAGACCCAGTACTTC.